The next 26 T cell receptor beta chains were all read from a single sample in a study of response to subunit inactivated influenza vaccine. TCRdb recomputed calls from the RT-PCR reads with MiXCR, one row per CDR3 protein. Altogether about 540,000 distinct CDR3 sequences are present, under 30% being singletons, with the ten largest covering about 3%. The same sample was also studied in work on T cells expressing NK-cell markers. This second study notes: Making the TCR beta cDNA relied on 5'RACE template switching with UMIs.

Sequencing used CD4+ T cells sorted from PBMCs, obtained 11 to 12 days after vaccination. These receptors originate from a man aged 50-60 years who received an inactivated influenza vaccine.

This clonotype was observed at least ten times. A read error may account for a junction end that differs from germline. V usage is TRBV5-1 and J usage is TRBJ1-2; 7 nucleotides match TRBD1. CDR1 is SGHRS and CDR2 is YFSETQ in the germline V gene. The CDR3 covers 14 residues. CDR3 sequence reads: CASSPDRANYGYTF. Written as DNA, the CDR3 is TGTGCCAGCAGCCCCGACAGGGCGAACTATGGCTACACCTTC.

This clonotype was found once. The CDR3 bases are TGCGCCAGCAGCCGCGATGGACCGCAAGATACGCAGTATTTT. Residues: CASSRDGPQDTQYF. This chain links TRBV5-1 with TRBJ2-3; D is unresolved. This CDR3 has 14 residues. Germline values: CDR1 SGHRS, CDR2 YFSETQ. Trimming cost V 4 bases and J 5 bases, with 14 bases left between them.

This clonotype was picked up a small number of times. One end of the junction does not line up with germline, which may come from a read error. The J gene is TRBJ2-5, the V gene TRBV15; 9 bases map to TRBD1. This CDR3 spans 19 amino acids. Germline CDR1 LNHNV, CDR2 YYDKDF (reference sequence). The CDR3 nucleotides are TGTGCCAGCAGCAGAGACGTGAGTGTAGGACAGGGGACGAGAGAGACCCAGTACTTC. It specifies CASSRDVSVGQGTRETQYF.

This clonotype has just a few counts. DNA of the CDR3: TGTGCCAGCAGCGAGACACAGGGGGCCCCCTTCGAGACCCAGTACTTC. Translated, it gives CASSETQGAPFETQYF. The chain links TRBV9 to TRBJ2-5; TRBD1 matches at 9 bases. CDR1 and CDR2 (germline): SGDLS, YYNGEE. After removal of 3 bases from V and 5 bases from J, the junction contained 11 bases not matched to a gene. The length of the CDR3 is 16 residues.

The chain recombines TRBV15 with TRBJ1-1; 7 bases line up with TRBD1. The V gene end was trimmed by 0 bases and the J gene end by 1 base; junction bases not matched to a gene: 8. This CDR3 has 17 residues. Germline CDR1 LNHNV, CDR2 YYDKDF (reference sequence). CDR3 loop: CATSRDQRGLANTEAFF. In DNA form, the CDR3 reads TGTGCCACCAGCAGAGATCAAAGGGGGCTCGCGAACACTGAAGCTTTCTTT.

This clonotype was picked up a small number of times. The V call is TRBV20-1, the J call TRBJ1-3; D not certain. The germline V gene encodes CDR1 DFQATT and CDR2 SNEGSKA (reference sequence). This CDR3 has 15 amino acids. V lost 6 bases to trimming and J lost 0 bases, with 15 bases between them. The CDR3 sequence: CSAEIRRNSGNTIYF. The CDR3, as DNA: TGCAGTGCAGAGATTCGACGGAACTCTGGAAACACCATATATTTT.

This clonotype has ten or more counts. V is TRBV28 and J is TRBJ2-2, with 11 bases matching TRBD2. V was pared by 3 bases and J by 6 bases, with 3 bases of the junction left unmatched. Germline lookup yields CDR1 MDHEN and CDR2 SYDVKM. The CDR3 is 15 residues long. The CDR3 region is CASSFSGGASGELFF. DNA for the CDR3: TGTGCCAGCAGTTTTAGCGGGGGGGCCTCCGGGGAGCTGTTTTTT.

V and J are TRBV20-1 and TRBJ2-2, with D perhaps TRBD1 (5 bases). V lost 0 bases and J lost 4, with 9 bases in between. CDR3 size: 14 residues. The V gene's germline CDR1 is DFQATT and CDR2 SNEGSKA (reference sequence). The CDR3 sequence is CSARDRGGTGELFF. The CDR3 DNA is TGCAGTGCTAGAGATAGGGGTGGCACCGGGGAGCTGTTTTTT.

The chain carries TRBV12-3 or TRBV12-4 and TRBJ2-7; TRBD2 matches 10 bases. There are 14 residues in the CDR3. The V and J ends lost 6 bases and 2 bases, in that order; junction bases with no gene match: 4. CDR3 region: CASRVSGGPYEQYF. The CDR3 nucleotides are TGTGCCAGCAGGGTTAGCGGGGGGCCCTACGAGCAGTACTTC.

The chain carries TRBV4-3 and TRBJ2-3, with 11 bases that match TRBD2. The CDR3 loop spans 15 amino acids. The trim removed 3 bases at V and 3 bases at J, leaving 2 bases unmatched. Germline CDR1 LGHNA, CDR2 YSLEER. The CDR3 DNA reads TGCGCCAGCAGCCACCTAGCGGGAGGAACAGATACGCAGTATTTT. Amino acid sequence: CASSHLAGGTDTQYF.

V is TRBV20-1 and J is TRBJ2-2, with 8 bases identical to TRBD1. V shed 6 bases and J 4 bases; nucleotides not matched to a gene: 4. The CDR3 has 13 residues. Germline V lookup: CDR1 DFQATT, CDR2 SNEGSKA (reference sequence). DNA of the CDR3: TGCAGTGCCGGGCAGGGGGCCACCGGGGAGCTGTTTTTT. This sequence encodes CSAGQGATGELFF.

This clonotype was seen a few times. The chain couples TRBV20-1 to TRBJ2-1, with a tentative D call TRBD2 (6 bases). CDR3 length: 14 residues. Trimming pared 1 base from V and 6 bases from J, leaving 13 bases between. From germline, CDR1 is DFQATT and CDR2 SNEGSKA (reference sequence). The chain's CDR3 is CSARGRGGRNEQFF. CDR3 DNA: TGCAGTGCTAGAGGTCGGGGAGGTCGCAATGAGCAGTTCTTC.

This clonotype turned up a few times. The chain uses TRBV6-6 and TRBJ1-3; no reliable D call. The germline CDR1 and CDR2 sequences are MNHNY and SVGAGI (reference sequence). CDR3 size: 13 residues. The V end lost 7 bases, the J end lost 0 bases, and 7 bases lay between the germline ends. CDR3 protein: CASMRNSGNTIYF. The CDR3 nucleotides read TGTGCCAGCATGCGCAACTCTGGAAACACCATATATTTT.

The rearrangement uses TRBV12-3 or TRBV12-4 and TRBJ1-1, with a weak D call TRBD1 (6 bases). The CDR3 extends over 13 amino acids. The V end lost 5 bases, the J end lost 7 bases, and 14 bases lay between the germline ends. In DNA form, the CDR3 reads TGTGCCAGCAGTCGACAGGCGGGGGGTGAAGCTTTCTTT. Residues: CASSRQAGGEAFF.

This clonotype was seen only a few times. The chain joins TRBV7-9 to TRBJ2-3; 8 bases align to TRBD2. This CDR3 spans 13 amino acids. V trimming: 5 bases; J trimming: 8 bases; junction bases outside the gene matches: 6. Germline values: CDR1 SEHNR, CDR2 FQNEAQ (reference sequence). DNA of the CDR3: TGTGCCAGCAGCACGGAGGCGGGGGGTACGCAGTATTTT. This codes for CASSTEAGGTQYF.

There are a few counts of this clonotype. The chain links TRBV12-3 or TRBV12-4 to TRBJ1-2, with D hard to call. V was shortened by 5 bases and J by 4 bases, with 11 bases between the two germline ends. The CDR3 extends over 13 amino acids. The CDR3 coding sequence is TGTGCCAGCAGTGTACCGGGAGGCTATGGCTACACCTTC. Protein: CASSVPGGYGYTF.

This clonotype was picked up one time. J is TRBJ1-5 and V is TRBV15; no firm D call. In germline, CDR1 is LNHNV, CDR2 YYDKDF (reference sequence). This CDR3 has 13 amino acids. V was pared by 6 bases and J by 2 bases, with 8 bases between. The CDR3 bases are TGTGCCACCAGACGGACCGGCAATCAGCCCCAGCATTTT. Translating it yields CATRRTGNQPQHF.

This clonotype turned up a few times. The rearrangement uses TRBV11-1 and TRBJ2-2, with D uncertain. Germline V gene sequence: CDR1 SGHAT, CDR2 FQDESV (reference sequence). Trimming stripped 1 base from V and 1 base from J, with 7 bases between. The CDR3 spans 15 residues. CDR3 nucleotides: TGTGCCAGCAGCTTAGATGCGGTGAACACCGGGGAGCTGTTTTTT. Amino acids: CASSLDAVNTGELFF.

This clonotype was observed a single time. The CDR3 region has the DNA TGCGCCACCCCGGACAGGCCTCACACTGAAGCTTTCTTT. It specifies CATPDRPHTEAFF. The rearrangement uses TRBV5-1 and TRBJ1-1; TRBD1 matches 7 bases. This CDR3 has 13 amino acids. V shed 9 bases and J 3 bases; nucleotides not matched to a gene: 8. Germline values: CDR1 SGHRS, CDR2 YFSETQ.

This clonotype was observed a few times. The rearrangement links TRBV12-3 or TRBV12-4 to TRBJ1-5; 8 nucleotides line up with TRBD1. The CDR3 runs 14 residues. With V trimmed by 4 bases and J by 7 bases, 6 bases remained unmatched. CDR3 sequence reads: CASSSTGVRQPQHF. The DNA for the CDR3 is TGTGCCAGCAGTTCGACAGGGGTAAGGCAGCCCCAGCATTTT.

In this sample, this clonotype turned up a few times. The chain has TRBV10-3 and TRBJ2-1; 14 bases are shared with TRBD2. The CDR3 totals 18 residues. Germline assignment: CDR1 ENHRY and CDR2 SYGVKD. The V and J ends lost 5 bases and 6 bases, in that order; junction bases with no gene match: 12. CDR3 nucleotide sequence: TGTGCCATCAGTTCCGGGACTAGCGGGAGATGGGTATCCAATGAGCAGTTCTTC. It specifies CAISSGTSGRWVSNEQFF.

This clonotype was seen many times. The V call is TRBV5-1, the J call TRBJ2-3; 8 nucleotides agree with TRBD2. The junction had 15 bases not matched to a gene; V was cut back by 7 bases and J by 5 bases. This CDR3 is 16 amino acids long. Germline-derived CDR1 and CDR2 are SGHRS and YFSETQ. The CDR3: CASAPYSGGPVDTQYF. CDR3 DNA sequence: TGCGCCAGCGCGCCCTACTCGGGGGGGCCAGTAGATACGCAGTATTTT. Together with reference TRBV5-1 and TRBJ2-3, the CDR3 gives the full variable domain: KAGVTQTPRYLIKTRGQQVTLSCSPISGHRSVSWYQQTPGQGLQFLFEYFSETQRNKGNFPGRFSGRQFSNSRSEMNVSTLELGDSALYLCASAPYSGGPVDTQYFGPGTRLTVL.

The V gene is TRBV5-1, the J gene TRBJ2-5; 8 nucleotides match TRBD2. Germline CDR1 reads SGHRS; CDR2 reads YFSETQ. The ends lost 1 base at V and 2 bases at J; junction bases unmatched: 7. The CDR3 runs 16 residues. DNA for the CDR3: TGCGCCAGCAGCTTGATTGCGGGGGGCCTTCAAGAGACCCAGTACTTC. As protein: CASSLIAGGLQETQYF.

DNA for the CDR3: TGTGCCAGCAGCTGGCAGGGCTCAGGGCCCCAGCATTTT. Protein product: CASSWQGSGPQHF. The chain joins TRBV5-6 to TRBJ1-5, with D possibly being TRBD1 (5 bases). Germline loops: CDR1 SGHDT, CDR2 YYEEEE. CDR3 length: 13 amino acids. Trimming took off 3 bases at V and 9 bases at J, with 13 bases between the two ends.

At least ten counts were recorded for this clonotype. The CDR3 protein is CASSAAQGTRETQYF. CDR3 nucleotides: TGTGCCAGCAGCGCTGCACAGGGGACACGGGAGACGCAGTATTTT. This chain connects TRBV6-1 to TRBJ2-3, with D maybe TRBD1 (7 bases). V lost 6 bases to trimming and J lost 9 bases, with 22 bases between them. This CDR3 has 15 amino acids. In germline, CDR1 is MNHNS, CDR2 SASEGT.

A few counts support this clonotype. The rearrangement uses TRBV5-1 and TRBJ2-5, with TRBD1 matching over 7 bases. The V gene end was trimmed by 4 bases and the J gene end by 4 bases; junction bases not matched to a gene: 4. This CDR3 is built from 13 residues. Germline CDR1 and CDR2: SGHRS and YFSETQ. The CDR3 nucleotides read TGCGCCAGCAGCGACAGGGCGGCAGAGACCCAGTACTTC. Translated, it gives CASSDRAAETQYF.